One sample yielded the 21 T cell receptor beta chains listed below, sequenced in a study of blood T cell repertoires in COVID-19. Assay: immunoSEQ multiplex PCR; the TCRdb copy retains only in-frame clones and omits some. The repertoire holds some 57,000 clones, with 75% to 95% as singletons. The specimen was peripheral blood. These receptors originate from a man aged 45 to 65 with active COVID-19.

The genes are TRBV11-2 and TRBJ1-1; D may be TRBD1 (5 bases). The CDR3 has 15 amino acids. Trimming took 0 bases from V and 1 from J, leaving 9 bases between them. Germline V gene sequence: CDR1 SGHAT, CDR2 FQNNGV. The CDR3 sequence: CASSLDGGKNTEAFF. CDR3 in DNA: TGTGCCAGCAGCTTAGACGGGGGTAAGAACACTGAAGCTTTCTTT.

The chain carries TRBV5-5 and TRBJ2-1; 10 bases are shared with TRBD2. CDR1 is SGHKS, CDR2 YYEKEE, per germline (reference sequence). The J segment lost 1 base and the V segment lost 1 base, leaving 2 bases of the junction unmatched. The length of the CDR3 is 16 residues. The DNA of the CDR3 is TGTGCCAGCAGCTTGTTAGCGGGGGGATCCTACAATGAGCAGTTCTTC. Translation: CASSLLAGGSYNEQFF.

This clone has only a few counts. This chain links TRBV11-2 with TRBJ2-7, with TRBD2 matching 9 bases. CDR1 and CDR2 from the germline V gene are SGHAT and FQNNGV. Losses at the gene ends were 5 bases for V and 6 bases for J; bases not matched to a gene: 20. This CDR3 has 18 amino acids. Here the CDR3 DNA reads TGTGCCAGCAGCCCAAGTATTACTGGCGGGAGGGCCTTTCGCGAGCAGTACTTC. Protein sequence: CASSPSITGGRAFREQYF.

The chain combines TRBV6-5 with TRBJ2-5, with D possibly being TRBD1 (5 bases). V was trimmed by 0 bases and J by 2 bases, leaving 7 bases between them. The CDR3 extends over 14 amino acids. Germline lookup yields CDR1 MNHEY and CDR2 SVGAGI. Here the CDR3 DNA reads TGTGCCAGCAGTTACTCACAGGCACAAGAGACCCAGTACTTC. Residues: CASSYSQAQETQYF.

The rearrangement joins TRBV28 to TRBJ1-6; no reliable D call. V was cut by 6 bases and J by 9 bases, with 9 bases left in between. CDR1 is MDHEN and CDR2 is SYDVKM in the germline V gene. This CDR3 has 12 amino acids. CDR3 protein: CASRSRGSPLHF. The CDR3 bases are TGTGCCAGCAGATCACGGGGTTCACCCCTCCACTTT.

The CDR3 loop is CASSRVADTQYF. CDR3 in DNA: TGTGCCAGCAGCCGCGTGGCAGATACGCAGTATTTT. V usage is TRBV7-9 and J usage is TRBJ2-3; the D is unclear. V lost 5 bases and J lost 4, with 7 bases in between. CDR1 and CDR2 (germline): SEHNR, FQNEAQ (reference sequence). This CDR3 is built from 12 residues. Full variable domain (missing parts from reference TRBV7-9 and TRBJ2-3): DTGVSQNPRHKITKRGQNVTFRCDPISEHNRLYWYRQTLGQGPEFLTYFQNEAQLEKSRLLSDRFSAERPKGSFSTLEIQRTEQGDSAMYLCASSRVADTQYFGPGTRLTVL.

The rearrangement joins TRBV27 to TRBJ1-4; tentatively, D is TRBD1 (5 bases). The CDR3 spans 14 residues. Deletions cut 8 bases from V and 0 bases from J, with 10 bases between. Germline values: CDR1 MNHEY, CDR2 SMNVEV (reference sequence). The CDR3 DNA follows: TGTGCCAGCGGCACAGGATCAACTAATGAAAAACTGTTTTTT. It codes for CASGTGSTNEKLFF.

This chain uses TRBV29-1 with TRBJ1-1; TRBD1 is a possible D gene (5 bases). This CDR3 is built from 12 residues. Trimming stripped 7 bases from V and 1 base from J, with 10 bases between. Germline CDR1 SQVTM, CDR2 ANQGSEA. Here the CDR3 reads CSATTGNTEAFF. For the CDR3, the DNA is TGCAGCGCCACCACAGGGAACACTGAAGCTTTCTTT.

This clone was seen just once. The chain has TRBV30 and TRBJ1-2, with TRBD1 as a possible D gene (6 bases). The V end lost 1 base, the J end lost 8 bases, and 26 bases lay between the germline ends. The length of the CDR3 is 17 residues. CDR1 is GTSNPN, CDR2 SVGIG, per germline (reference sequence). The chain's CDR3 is CAWSGPRGTDVFVGYTF. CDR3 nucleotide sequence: TGTGCCTGGAGTGGACCCAGGGGTACAGATGTTTTTGTAGGCTACACCTTC.

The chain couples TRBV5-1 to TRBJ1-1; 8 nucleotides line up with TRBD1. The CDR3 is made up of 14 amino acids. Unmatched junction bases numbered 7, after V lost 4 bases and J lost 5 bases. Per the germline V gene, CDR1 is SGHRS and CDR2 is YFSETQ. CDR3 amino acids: CASSDTGGSTEAFF. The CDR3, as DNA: TGCGCCAGCAGCGACACAGGGGGGTCAACTGAAGCTTTCTTT.

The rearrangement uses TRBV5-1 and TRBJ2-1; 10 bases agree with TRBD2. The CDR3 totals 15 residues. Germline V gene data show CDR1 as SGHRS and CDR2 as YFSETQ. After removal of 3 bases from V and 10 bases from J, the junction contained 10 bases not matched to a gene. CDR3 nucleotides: TGCGCCAGCAGCTCGGCAAGCGGGGGGGCGAGGGAGCAGTTCTTC. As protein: CASSSASGGAREQFF.

This chain's CDR3 is CASSYRGNEAFF. The CDR3 DNA reads as TGTGCCAGCAGTTACAGGGGCAATGAAGCTTTCTTT. This chain joins TRBV2 and TRBJ1-1; TRBD1 matches at 7 bases. V dropped 5 bases and J dropped 7; count of bases not matched to a gene: 4. The CDR3 loop spans 12 amino acids. Germline loops: CDR1 SNHLY, CDR2 FYNNEI.

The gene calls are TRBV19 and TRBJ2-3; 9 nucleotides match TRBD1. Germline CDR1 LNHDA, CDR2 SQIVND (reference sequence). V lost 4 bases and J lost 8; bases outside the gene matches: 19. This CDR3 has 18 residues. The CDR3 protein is CASSTNGRGTGLSGTQYF. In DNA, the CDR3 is TGTGCCAGTAGTACCAATGGGCGGGGGACAGGGTTGAGCGGTACGCAGTATTTT.

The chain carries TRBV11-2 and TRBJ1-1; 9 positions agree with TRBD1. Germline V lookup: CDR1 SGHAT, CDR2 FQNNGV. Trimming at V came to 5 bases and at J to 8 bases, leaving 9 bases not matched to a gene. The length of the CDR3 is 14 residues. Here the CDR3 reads CASSLTGGTGEAFF. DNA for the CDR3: TGTGCCAGCAGCCTGACAGGGGGGACGGGGGAAGCTTTCTTT.

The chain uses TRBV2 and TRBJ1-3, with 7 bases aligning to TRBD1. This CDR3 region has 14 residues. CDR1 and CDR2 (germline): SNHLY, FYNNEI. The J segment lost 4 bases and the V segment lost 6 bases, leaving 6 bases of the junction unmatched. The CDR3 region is CASRETGSGNTIYF. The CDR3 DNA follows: TGTGCCAGCAGGGAGACAGGGTCCGGAAACACCATATATTTT.

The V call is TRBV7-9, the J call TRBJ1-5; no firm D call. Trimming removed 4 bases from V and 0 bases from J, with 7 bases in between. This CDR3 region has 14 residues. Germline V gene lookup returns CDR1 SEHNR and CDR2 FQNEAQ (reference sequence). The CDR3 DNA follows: TGTGCCAGCAGCTCGGGTTATAGCAATCAGCCCCAGCATTTT. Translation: CASSSGYSNQPQHF.

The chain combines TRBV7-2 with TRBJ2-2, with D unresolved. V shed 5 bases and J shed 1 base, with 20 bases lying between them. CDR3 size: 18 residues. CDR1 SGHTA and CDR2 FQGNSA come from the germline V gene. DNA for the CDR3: TGTGCCAGCAGCCAACCCGGCGCACCGCCTAGGAACACCGGGGAGCTGTTTTTT. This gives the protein CASSQPGAPPRNTGELFF.

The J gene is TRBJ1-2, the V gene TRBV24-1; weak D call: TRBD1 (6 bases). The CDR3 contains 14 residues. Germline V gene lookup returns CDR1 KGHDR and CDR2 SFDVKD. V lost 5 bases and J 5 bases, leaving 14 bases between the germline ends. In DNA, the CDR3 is TGTGCCACCAGTGTTGGGGGGGGCCCATATGGCTACACCTTC. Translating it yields CATSVGGGPYGYTF.

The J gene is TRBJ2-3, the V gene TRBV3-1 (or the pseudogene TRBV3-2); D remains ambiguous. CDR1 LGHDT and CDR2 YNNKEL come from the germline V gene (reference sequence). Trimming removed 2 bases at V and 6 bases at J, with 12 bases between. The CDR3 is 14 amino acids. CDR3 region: CASSQNPFGDTQYF. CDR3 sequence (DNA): TGTGCCAGCAGCCAAAACCCCTTCGGGGATACGCAGTATTTT.

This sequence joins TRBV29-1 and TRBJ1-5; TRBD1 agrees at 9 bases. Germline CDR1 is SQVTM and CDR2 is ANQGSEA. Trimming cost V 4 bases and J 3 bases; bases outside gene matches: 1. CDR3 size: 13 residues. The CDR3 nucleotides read TGCAGCGTTGGGACAGGGGTCAATCAGCCCCAGCATTTT. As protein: CSVGTGVNQPQHF.

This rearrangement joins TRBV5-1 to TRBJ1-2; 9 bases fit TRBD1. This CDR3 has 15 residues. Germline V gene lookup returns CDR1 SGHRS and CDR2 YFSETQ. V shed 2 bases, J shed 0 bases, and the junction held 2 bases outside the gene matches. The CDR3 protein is CASSLRTGANYGYTF. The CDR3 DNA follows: TGCGCCAGCAGCTTAAGGACAGGGGCTAACTATGGCTACACCTTC.